Sequencing of this T cell receptor (beta chain) was carried out in a study of identifying expanded T cells in peripheral blood. The study's findings and limits: Approximately 1.1 clones differed between technical replicates, versus about 17 and 20 over time. Across healthy donors, higher total template counts meant significantly greater approximately two-week count variance.

Sequencing was performed with immunoSEQ multiplex PCR; in TCRdb, only in-frame clones are kept and a portion is missing. Among approximately 58,000 clones, roughly nine tenths were seen once, and the ten largest hold 3.5% to 4.5%. Of note for this clone: Its cognate antigen is unknown.

Germline V CDR1 and CDR2: LNHDA, SQIVND (reference sequence). The CDR3 contains 14 residues. Trimming took off 10 bases at V and 7 bases at J, with 19 bases between the two ends. The chain uses TRBV19 and TRBJ2-2; D may match TRBD1 or TRBD2 (5 bases each). Specimen: blood. This sequence was found in a person aged 18 to 75 in good health. The CDR3 sequence is CATLLGQGDGELFF. Written as DNA, the CDR3 is TGTGCCACCCTTTTGGGCCAGGGAGACGGGGAGCTGTTTTTT.